Included here is one T cell receptor beta chain sequence, with context. Its antigen remains unidentified. Per-base qualities were not stored, and no clone one base away is much larger. The library was prepared using the immunoSEQ multiplex PCR assay. TCRdb holds this immuneACCESS table with in-frame rearrangements only. Some clones are missing; in checked studies, unresolved V genes explain under half, and the rest has no known cause. Counted in this sample were about 80,000 clones; 92% of them appeared once. The top ten clonotypes cover around 3% of the sample. This sample was taken from a study of T cell changes during pregnancy in multiple sclerosis (dated by TCRdb to the late 2010s). Concerning the study at large: Changes in the T cell repertoire over the course of pregnancy were examined in this study in women with multiple sclerosis.

Taken from the germline V gene, the CDR1 and CDR2 loops are LGHNT and FRNRAP. The CDR3 goes from the cysteine to the phenylalanine over 15 residues. Solely the CDR3 DNA is kept, with 45 bases framed from the first base. V trim: 1 base; J trim: 4 bases; unmatched bases: 3. The receptor chain draws on TRBV12-5 and TRBJ1-3, with 8 bases in between that match TRBD1. This sequence was found in a female donor with multiple sclerosis, enrolled in a pregnancy study. Specimen: peripheral blood, collected before pregnancy. Here is the DNA: TGTGCTAGTGGTTTGGCGACAGGGGCAGGAAACACCATATATTTT. The encoded protein is CASGLATGAGNTIYF.